Below, 30 T cell receptor beta chains from the same sample are listed, as sequenced in a study of PD-1 blockade in classical Hodgkin lymphoma. Patients all relapsed after autologous stem cell transplantation, and there was variation in brentuximab vedotin exposure. Purified CD4+ T cells were obtained from thawed PBMCs through magnetic negative selection. Sequencing was performed with immunoSEQ multiplex PCR; in TCRdb, only in-frame clones are kept and a portion is missing. In the table there are about 7,600 clones, approximately 77% of which are singletons. The specimen comprised CD4+ T cells from blood, sampled at baseline. The receptors were gathered from a human donor with classical Hodgkin lymphoma.

This clone appeared a few times. V usage is TRBV5-1 and J usage is TRBJ2-1; 8 bases are shared with TRBD2. Germline CDR1 and CDR2: SGHRS and YFSETQ. The CDR3 has 17 residues. V lost 0 bases, J lost 6 bases, and 11 bases stayed unmatched. The CDR3, as DNA: TGCGCCAGCAGCTTGGACACTAGCGGACGCTTCGCCAATGAGCAGTTCTTC. It specifies CASSLDTSGRFANEQFF.

The chain has TRBV15 and TRBJ2-1; TRBD2 matches 7 bases. The CDR3 is 14 residues long. Per the germline V gene, CDR1 is LNHNV and CDR2 is YYDKDF (reference sequence). J lost 6 bases, V lost 3 bases, and 5 bases had no gene match. The CDR3 nucleotides read TGTGCCACCAGCAGTGGGAGGGCGCCCAATGAGCAGTTCTTC. Translating gives CATSSGRAPNEQFF.

This clone occurred once. The chain has TRBV11-2 and TRBJ1-1; the D is unclear. The CDR3 consists of 13 residues. Per the germline V gene, CDR1 is SGHAT and CDR2 is FQNNGV. V lost 2 bases to trimming and J lost 0 bases, with 4 bases between them. CDR3 coding DNA: TGTGCCAGCAGCTTACAACTGAACACTGAAGCTTTCTTT. It yields the protein CASSLQLNTEAFF.

CDR3 DNA: TGCGCCAGCAGCTCGGGACAGCCCGCAGATACGCAGTATTTT. Encoded protein: CASSSGQPADTQYF. V is TRBV5-1 and J is TRBJ2-3, with 7 bases aligning to TRBD1. This CDR3 spans 14 amino acids. Germline-derived CDR1 and CDR2 are SGHRS and YFSETQ. V gave up 3 bases and J gave up 4 bases; unmatched junction bases: 5.

This chain uses TRBV10-1 with TRBJ1-2, with 9 positions matching TRBD1. V lost 6 bases and J lost 6; bases outside the gene matches: 5. The CDR3 is 13 residues long. Germline V CDR1 and CDR2: WNHNN, SYGVQD (reference sequence). CDR3 loop: CASRNRGPNGYTF. The CDR3 DNA reads TGCGCCAGCAGAAACAGGGGGCCGAATGGCTACACCTTC.

This clone has a single count. The chain uses TRBV28 and TRBJ2-1; 9 nucleotides agree with TRBD1. The V segment lost 2 bases and the J segment 8 bases; nucleotides outside the gene matches: 7. Germline CDR1 and CDR2: MDHEN and SYDVKM. The CDR3 length is 15 residues. The CDR3 protein is CASSLRGQGGDEQFF. As DNA, the CDR3 is TGTGCCAGCAGTTTAAGGGGACAGGGTGGGGATGAGCAGTTCTTC.

This rearrangement joins TRBV28 to TRBJ2-1; perhaps TRBD1 as D (6 bases). V was clipped by 6 bases and J by 7 bases, with 22 bases between them. CDR3 length: 16 amino acids. CDR1 and CDR2 from the germline V gene are MDHEN and SYDVKM. In nucleotides, the CDR3 is TGTGCCAGCAGCCCCACTCAGGGGATGGGGGATAATGAGCAGTTCTTC. This gives the protein CASSPTQGMGDNEQFF.

This chain uses TRBV2 with TRBJ1-5; TRBD1 agrees at 8 bases. The CDR3 spans 14 residues. The V gene's germline CDR1 is SNHLY and CDR2 FYNNEI. V was clipped by 5 bases and J by 2 bases; unmatched bases: 2. CDR3 in DNA: TGTGCCAGCAGTACGACAGGGGGCAATCAGCCCCAGCATTTT. Protein product: CASSTTGGNQPQHF.

The J gene is TRBJ1-4, the V gene TRBV25-1; 7 positions match TRBD1. V trimming: 6 bases; J trimming: 2 bases; junction bases outside the gene matches: 6. Germline V gene data show CDR1 as MGHDK and CDR2 as SYGVNS. The length of the CDR3 is 15 residues. CDR3 nucleotides: TGTGCCAGCAGCCTAGAGACAGGGACTAATGAAAAACTGTTTTTT. Residues: CASSLETGTNEKLFF.

The V gene is TRBV5-4, the J gene TRBJ2-5; D possibly corresponds to TRBD2 (5 bases). Germline lookup yields CDR1 SGHNT and CDR2 YYREEE (reference sequence). V lost 2 bases to trimming and J lost 6 bases, with 11 bases between them. The CDR3 loop spans 13 amino acids. The CDR3 sequence is CASSFPGVKTQYF. Here the CDR3 DNA reads TGTGCCAGCAGCTTTCCCGGGGTTAAGACCCAGTACTTC.

The V call is TRBV11-3, the J call TRBJ1-2; 10 bases fit TRBD1. The junction had 5 bases not matched to a gene; V was cut back by 1 base and J by 3 bases. Germline assignment: CDR1 SGHNT and CDR2 YENEEA. This CDR3 has 16 amino acids. CDR3 residues: CASSLGPTGGYYGYTF. CDR3 nucleotide sequence: TGTGCCAGCAGCTTAGGGCCGACAGGGGGCTACTATGGCTACACCTTC.

The DNA for the CDR3 is TGTGCCAGCAGTGTACAGGGCCCGAACACCGGGGAGCTGTTTTTT. Protein sequence: CASSVQGPNTGELFF. V and J are TRBV2 and TRBJ2-2, with D possibly matching TRBD1 (6 bases). CDR1 and CDR2 (germline): SNHLY, FYNNEI. This CDR3 region has 15 residues. V was pared by 4 bases and J by 0 bases, with 9 bases between.

This clone has a handful of counts. The chain is built from TRBV16 and TRBJ1-4; D ambiguous. Germline V gives CDR1 KGHSY, CDR2 FQNENV. The V and J ends lost 3 bases and 11 bases respectively, with 7 bases between them. The CDR3 runs to 11 residues. CDR3 residues: CASSQMGKLFF. The CDR3, as DNA: TGTGCCAGCAGCCAGATGGGGAAACTGTTTTTT.

This clone was detected once. This chain joins TRBV9 and TRBJ2-7, with 7 bases identical to TRBD1. The CDR3 runs 13 residues. Germline CDR1 is SGDLS and CDR2 is YYNGEE. J was trimmed by 2 bases and V by 4 bases; bases with no gene match: 3. For the CDR3, the DNA is TGTGCCAGCAGCATGGGACAGCCCTACGAGCAGTACTTC. Its protein is CASSMGQPYEQYF. Full variable domain (missing parts from reference TRBV9 and TRBJ2-7): DSGVTQTPKHLITATGQRVTLRCSPRSGDLSVYWYQQSLDQGLQFLIQYYNGEERAKGNILERFSAQQFPDLHSELNLSSLELGDSALYFCASSMGQPYEQYFGPGTRLTVT.

The chain is built from TRBV7-9 and TRBJ2-5; 11 bases align to TRBD2. With V trimmed by 5 bases and J by 5 bases, 19 bases remained unmatched. In germline, CDR1 is SEHNR, CDR2 FQNEAQ (reference sequence). There are 19 residues in the CDR3. The CDR3 nucleotides read TGTGCCAGCAGCCCTAGGCCCAAAGGAACTAGCGGGAGTAGGGAGACCCAGTACTTC. Translation: CASSPRPKGTSGSRETQYF.

A few counts support this clone. J is TRBJ1-3 and V is TRBV14; D remains unclear. The CDR3 contains 15 residues. Germline CDR1 is SGHDN and CDR2 is FVKESK. Trimming took off 3 bases at V and 0 bases at J, with 9 bases between the two ends. CDR3 sequence reads: CASSQHSFSGNTIYF. As DNA, the CDR3 is TGTGCCAGCAGCCAGCACAGCTTCTCTGGAAACACCATATATTTT. Full variable domain (missing parts from reference TRBV14 and TRBJ1-3): EAGVTQFPSHSVIEKGQTVTLRCDPISGHDNLYWYRRVMGKEIKFLLHFVKESKQDESGMPNNRFLAERTGGTYSTLKVQPAELEDSGVYFCASSQHSFSGNTIYFGEGSWLTVV.

The gene calls are TRBV7-2 and TRBJ2-7, with D possibly matching TRBD2 (6 bases). Per the germline V gene, CDR1 is SGHTA and CDR2 is FQGNSA. V was pared by 4 bases and J by 1 base, with 14 bases between. The CDR3 totals 15 residues. CDR3 coding DNA: TGTGCCAGCAGCTCCCCGGGGGTCGGGTCCTACGAGCAGTACTTC. Residues: CASSSPGVGSYEQYF.

The chain joins TRBV12-5 to TRBJ2-2; D is perhaps TRBD1 or TRBD2 (5 bases each). Germline V gene sequence: CDR1 LGHNT, CDR2 FRNRAP. The CDR3 loop spans 18 amino acids. V lost 2 bases and J lost 4, with 20 bases in between. The DNA for the CDR3 is TGTGCTAGTGGTTTGTCTCCCGGCCCGGGGCGGATCACCGGGGAGCTGTTTTTT. Its translation is CASGLSPGPGRITGELFF.

The chain couples TRBV6-5 to TRBJ2-5; D is possibly TRBD1 (6 bases). The end of the DNA is better explained by TRBJ2-7, so the J call may be wrong. Germline loops: CDR1 MNHEY, CDR2 SVGAGI. There are 14 residues in the CDR3. The CDR3 nucleotides are TGTGCCAGCAGTCCCCCGGGACAAACCTACGAGCAGTACTTC. Translation gives CASSPPGQTYEQYF.

The rearrangement uses TRBV7-6 and TRBJ2-1; D remains ambiguous. Trimming cost V 1 base and J 0 bases, with 7 bases left between them. Germline V CDR1 and CDR2: SGHVS, FNYEAQ. This CDR3 comprises 15 residues. The CDR3 sequence is CASSLGWGSYNEQFF. In DNA, the CDR3 is TGTGCCAGCAGCTTAGGTTGGGGCTCCTACAATGAGCAGTTCTTC.

In nucleotides, the CDR3 is TGTGCCAGCAGCTTGCAGGACAGGGGTATCGGGGAGCTGTTTTTT. As protein: CASSLQDRGIGELFF. The chain is built from TRBV7-8 and TRBJ2-2; 9 bases map to TRBD1. Germline values: CDR1 SGHVS, CDR2 FQNEAQ. The CDR3 is 15 amino acids. The junction had 6 bases not matched to a gene; V was cut back by 3 bases and J by 7 bases.

The chain is built from TRBV29-1 and TRBJ2-3; possible D gene TRBD1, 5 bases. V gave up 2 bases and J gave up 4 bases, with 13 bases separating them. From germline, CDR1 is SQVTM and CDR2 ANQGSEA. The CDR3 extends over 14 amino acids. CDR3 amino acids: CSVEPPGNADTQYF. The CDR3 nucleotides are TGCAGCGTTGAACCCCCAGGGAACGCAGATACGCAGTATTTT.

J is TRBJ2-7 and V is TRBV10-3; 7 nucleotides align to TRBD2. The CDR3 consists of 14 residues. Germline V CDR1 and CDR2: ENHRY, SYGVKD. J lost 3 bases, V lost 2 bases, and 4 bases had no gene match. The DNA for the CDR3 is TGTGCCATCAGTGAGACTAGCGTTAGCTACGAGCAGTACTTC. This codes for CAISETSVSYEQYF.

This chain's CDR3 is CASSSSASYEQYF. CDR3 nucleotides: TGTGCCAGCAGCTCATCGGCCTCCTACGAGCAGTACTTC. The rearrangement joins TRBV27 to TRBJ2-7; D is undetermined. V lost 6 bases and J 0 bases, leaving 9 bases between the germline ends. CDR3 length equals 13 residues. From germline, CDR1 is MNHEY and CDR2 SMNVEV (reference sequence).

This chain joins TRBV7-2 and TRBJ2-3; 10 bases map to TRBD1. V dropped 6 bases and J dropped 4; count of bases not matched to a gene: 10. The CDR3 extends over 16 amino acids. CDR1 and CDR2 from the germline V gene are SGHTA and FQGNSA. For the CDR3, the DNA is TGTGCCAGCAGTTCTCCCGGGACAGGGGCGCCAGATACGCAGTATTTT. Its protein is CASSSPGTGAPDTQYF.

This clone is a singleton in its sample. The chain uses TRBV5-5 and TRBJ2-2, with 10 bases that match TRBD2. Germline CDR1 reads SGHKS; CDR2 reads YYEKEE (reference sequence). This CDR3 region has 19 residues. J gave up 8 bases and V 0 bases, and 16 bases lay outside the gene matches. The CDR3 DNA sequence: TGTGCCAGCAGCTTGGCTCCCGCGGTCCTAGCGGGGGTCCAAGGGGAGCTGTTTTTT. Translation: CASSLAPAVLAGVQGELFF.

Turning to this clone: The missing conserved phenylalanine or tryptophan at the end of this CDR3 makes a read error likely. It is unclear where the CDR3 begins or ends on the DNA, so no DNA is shown, and the CDR3 is as TCRdb lists it. The genes are TRBV5-1 and TRBJ1-6. Germline V gene sequence: CDR1 SGHRS, CDR2 YFSETQ. The CDR3 extends over 10 residues, inclusive of both ends. The CDR3 sequence: CASSLSSEKE.

The rearrangement uses TRBV10-3 and TRBJ2-2; 7 bases are shared with TRBD1. The germline CDR1 and CDR2 sequences are ENHRY and SYGVKD. The V and J ends lost 5 bases and 2 bases, in that order; junction bases with no gene match: 2. The CDR3 loop spans 14 amino acids. The CDR3 DNA sequence: TGTGCCATCAGTACAGGGGTAAACACCGGGGAGCTGTTTTTT. It yields the protein CAISTGVNTGELFF.

This clone showed up just once. The chain recombines TRBV7-2 with TRBJ2-5, with no clear D. Germline values: CDR1 SGHTA, CDR2 FQGNSA. Between the trimmed V and J ends, which lost 5 bases and 0 bases, there was a span of 13 bases. This CDR3 has 15 amino acids. DNA for the CDR3: TGTGCCAGCAGCCCATTCCTATCGAACCAAGAGACCCAGTACTTC. Protein: CASSPFLSNQETQYF. Full variable domain (remainder filled in from reference TRBV7-2 and TRBJ2-5): GAGVSQSPSNKVTEKGKDVELRCDPISGHTALYWYRQSLGQGLEFLIYFQGNSAPDKSGLPSDRFSAERTGGSVSTLTIQRTQQEDSAVYLCASSPFLSNQETQYFGPGTRLLVL.

This chain connects TRBV7-6 to TRBJ1-6; 7 bases are shared with TRBD1. The ends lost 1 base at V and 6 bases at J; junction bases unmatched: 3. Germline CDR1 reads SGHVS; CDR2 reads FNYEAQ. The CDR3 is 15 residues long. In nucleotides, the CDR3 is TGTGCCAGCAGCTTAGGACAGGGCTTTAATTCACCCCTCCACTTT. As protein: CASSLGQGFNSPLHF.